One T cell receptor beta chain is described in this entry. The sample comes from a study of blood T cell repertoires in COVID-19. On the study more broadly: Spain, Italy and the United States supplied samples that represented acute and convalescent COVID-19.

Trimming pared 4 bases from V and 4 bases from J, leaving 11 bases between. Per germline, CDR1 SGHNT and CDR2 YYREEE (reference sequence). The CDR3 totals 13 residues. As originally analysed: Estimation of nucleated cell counts was performed using reference gene primer amplification. Profiling relied on immunoSEQ multiplex PCR, and the TCRdb table lists in-frame clones only, not all of them. V and J calls and clone size are copied from that table; D and trimming were computed from the DNA. Of some 250,000 clones in the sample, approximately 88% are singletons; the top ten hold around 0.8%. The sequenced sample consisted of peripheral blood. This chain links TRBV5-4 with TRBJ2-5; D is unclear. The clonotype was recovered from a woman in her 30s with acute or convalescent COVID-19. In DNA form, the CDR3 reads TGTGCCAGCAGCCCCTCGGCGGCAGAGACCCAGTACTTC. Its protein product is CASSPSAAETQYF.